Below are 25 T cell receptor beta chains sequenced from a single sample in a study of blood T cell repertoires in COVID-19 (TCRdb year 2020). Library generation was performed with the immunoSEQ multiplex PCR assay. In TCRdb, the immuneACCESS table is reduced to in-frame sequences with V and J assigned. These tables do not hold every clone; where another copy was compared, an unresolved V gene accounts for under half, and the others remain unexplained. The sample profile shows more than 45,000 clones; about 88% of them were found once. The ten largest clonotypes hold about 27% of the sample. Sample: peripheral blood. The receptors were gathered from a human donor in a cohort sampled during active COVID-19.

The rearrangement uses TRBV6-5 and TRBJ1-5, with TRBD1 as a possible D gene (5 bases). The CDR3 extends over 14 amino acids. Trimming cost V 2 bases and J 7 bases, with 12 bases left between them. Per the germline V gene, CDR1 is MNHEY and CDR2 is SVGAGI. This chain's CDR3 is CASSYSRERQPQHF. CDR3 nucleotide sequence: TGTGCCAGCAGTTACAGCAGGGAACGGCAGCCCCAGCATTTT.

This chain uses TRBV24-1 with TRBJ2-3; 16 nucleotides align to TRBD2. The CDR3 is 17 amino acids. V dropped 3 bases and J dropped 8; count of bases not matched to a gene: 7. The V gene's germline CDR1 is KGHDR and CDR2 SFDVKD. The CDR3 coding sequence is TGTGCCACCAGTGATCCCGGGACTAGCGGGGGGGCGGGTACGCAGTATTTT. Encoded protein: CATSDPGTSGGAGTQYF.

The chain uses TRBV19 and TRBJ1-5; D might be TRBD1 (6 bases). The CDR3 covers 14 residues. The V and J ends lost 4 bases and 4 bases respectively, with 11 bases between them. Germline values: CDR1 LNHDA, CDR2 SQIVND (reference sequence). This chain's CDR3 is CASSRGQGNQPQHF. The CDR3 DNA is TGTGCCAGTAGTAGGGGTCAGGGGAATCAGCCCCAGCATTTT. The variable domain in full, with the rest retrieved from reference TRBV19 and TRBJ1-5, is DGGITQSPKYLFRKEGQNVTLSCEQNLNHDAMYWYRQDPGQGLRLIYYSQIVNDFQKGDIAEGYSVSREKKESFPLTVTSAQKNPTAFYLCASSRGQGNQPQHFGDGTRLSIL.

The rearrangement joins TRBV18 to TRBJ2-5; 8 bases agree with TRBD2. J was trimmed by 2 bases and V by 3 bases; bases with no gene match: 11. CDR3 size: 17 residues. Germline V gene sequence: CDR1 KGHSH, CDR2 LQKENI. The DNA for the CDR3 is TGTGCCAGCTCACCCCAACGGGCGGGAGGAAGGCAAGAGACCCAGTACTTC. This translates into CASSPQRAGGRQETQYF.

CDR3 sequence reads: CATRDDTGNTIYF. Written as DNA, the CDR3 is TGTGCCACCAGAGACGACACAGGAAACACCATATATTTT. The chain is built from TRBV15 and TRBJ1-3; D not resolved. V was shortened by 6 bases and J by 4 bases, with 10 bases between the two germline ends. The V gene's germline CDR1 is LNHNV and CDR2 YYDKDF (reference sequence). The CDR3 consists of 13 residues.

The rearrangement links TRBV3-1 (or the pseudogene TRBV3-2) to TRBJ1-6, with 9 bases lining up with TRBD1. The length of the CDR3 is 16 residues. J was trimmed by 6 bases and V by 4 bases; bases with no gene match: 7. The V gene's germline CDR1 is LGHDT and CDR2 YNNKEL (reference sequence). The CDR3 DNA reads TGTGCCAGCAGCCGTCTCCAGGACAGGGGTAATTCACCCCTCCACTTT. Translation: CASSRLQDRGNSPLHF.

The V and J genes are TRBV28 and TRBJ2-1; perhaps TRBD2 as D (6 bases). Germline lookup yields CDR1 MDHEN and CDR2 SYDVKM. The CDR3 has 15 residues. Trimming left V 7 bases short and J 0 bases short, with 13 bases between. The CDR3 reads CASMGAGSSYNEQFF. CDR3 DNA sequence: TGTGCCAGCATGGGAGCGGGTAGCTCCTACAATGAGCAGTTCTTC.

The rearrangement joins TRBV6-1 to TRBJ2-1; D remains unclear. Trimming removed 2 bases at V and 0 bases at J, with 8 bases between. The V gene's germline CDR1 is MNHNS and CDR2 SASEGT. This CDR3 has 15 amino acids. CDR3 amino acids: CASSENPSSYNEQFF. The CDR3 DNA is TGTGCCAGCAGTGAAAACCCTAGCTCCTACAATGAGCAGTTCTTC.

The V and J genes are TRBV18 and TRBJ2-7; D is possibly TRBD2 (7 bases). Germline lookup yields CDR1 KGHSH and CDR2 LQKENI. The V and J ends lost 1 base and 0 bases respectively, with 22 bases between them. The CDR3 spans 19 residues. In DNA, the CDR3 is TGTGCCAGCTCACCACTCTCACCGTCCGGGGGGCAGAGCTCCTACGAGCAGTACTTC. Translated: CASSPLSPSGGQSSYEQYF.

The V gene is TRBV5-4, the J gene TRBJ2-1; 9 nucleotides agree with TRBD1. There are 16 residues in the CDR3. Unmatched junction bases numbered 11, after V lost 5 bases and J lost 5 bases. CDR1 and CDR2 from the germline V gene are SGHNT and YYREEE (reference sequence). The DNA for the CDR3 is TGTGCCAGCAGTCCAGGGACAGGGAAGATTGACAATGAGCAGTTCTTC. Translation gives CASSPGTGKIDNEQFF.

V usage is TRBV3-1 (or the pseudogene TRBV3-2) and J usage is TRBJ2-7; D is uncertain. CDR3 length equals 14 residues. V lost 0 bases and J 2 bases, leaving 8 bases between the germline ends. Germline V lookup: CDR1 LGHDT, CDR2 YNNKEL (reference sequence). This CDR3 reads CASSQDLTAYEQYF. The CDR3 DNA is TGTGCCAGCAGCCAAGATCTTACGGCCTACGAGCAGTACTTC.

This chain links TRBV30 with TRBJ2-2; D gene uncertain. The CDR3 contains 14 residues. Between the trimmed V and J ends, which lost 4 bases and 0 bases, there was a span of 9 bases. Germline CDR1 GTSNPN, CDR2 SVGIG (reference sequence). CDR3 residues: CAWTRVPNTGELFF. The CDR3 DNA reads as TGTGCCTGGACCCGGGTTCCGAACACCGGGGAGCTGTTTTTT.

The chain has TRBV6-2 or TRBV6-3 and TRBJ2-7; TRBD2 is a possible D gene (6 bases). The CDR3 contains 15 residues. Germline V gene data show CDR1 as MNHEY and CDR2 as SVGEGT. V lost 4 bases and J lost 2, with 15 bases in between. The CDR3 nucleotides are TGTGCCAGCAGTTCCGGGGGTAGCGGAACCTACGAGCAGTACGTC. It translates to CASSSGGSGTYEQYV.

The chain is built from TRBV28 and TRBJ1-1, with D maybe TRBD1 (6 bases). The CDR3 covers 13 residues. Trimming left V 6 bases short and J 3 bases short, with 11 bases between. The germline V gene has CDR1 MDHEN and CDR2 SYDVKM. The CDR3 loop reads CASSSPGDTEAFF. The CDR3 region has the DNA TGTGCCAGCAGCTCCCCAGGGGACACTGAAGCTTTCTTT.

The chain uses TRBV10-3 and TRBJ1-4; 7 positions agree with TRBD1. Germline trimming cut 3 bases from V and 8 bases from J; bases unmatched to any gene: 12. The germline CDR1 and CDR2 sequences are ENHRY and SYGVKD. The CDR3 loop spans 16 amino acids. CDR3 DNA sequence: TGTGCCATCAGTGAAGGAGGAAGGCCAGGGGGAGAAAAACTGTTTTTT. Protein product: CAISEGGRPGGEKLFF.

This clone was counted a single time. This chain links TRBV7-9 with TRBJ1-3, with D uncertain. CDR3 length: 11 amino acids. From germline, CDR1 is SEHNR and CDR2 FQNEAQ (reference sequence). The V end was cut by 3 bases, the J end by 6 bases, with 3 bases between. CDR3 DNA sequence: TGTGCCAGCAGCTTTAAAAACACCATATATTTT. Translated, it gives CASSFKNTIYF.

The chain combines TRBV7-9 with TRBJ1-1; the D gene is possibly TRBD1 (6 bases). Trimming cost V 5 bases and J 4 bases, with 17 bases left between them. CDR1 is SEHNR, CDR2 FQNEAQ, per germline (reference sequence). This CDR3 has 15 residues. The CDR3 nucleotides read TGTGCCAGCAGCCCCCTGGCGGGGGCCGGCACTGAAGCTTTCTTT. This sequence encodes CASSPLAGAGTEAFF.

This clone was counted between two and nine times. The chain carries TRBV7-3 and TRBJ1-6, with 9 bases lining up with TRBD1. The germline gives CDR1 SGHTA, CDR2 FQGTGA. CDR3 length equals 20 residues. The ends lost 5 bases at V and 2 bases at J; junction bases unmatched: 16. The CDR3 DNA is TGTGCCAGCAGCCCCCCCGGGAGGGGGACAGGGAAAACCTATAATTCACCCCTCCACTTT. Its translation is CASSPPGRGTGKTYNSPLHF.

The chain couples TRBV12-3 or TRBV12-4 to TRBJ1-1; TRBD1 matches at 7 bases. The CDR3 extends over 13 amino acids. The junction had 4 bases not matched to a gene; V was cut back by 9 bases and J by 0 bases. CDR3 sequence reads: CARGGSVNTEAFF. CDR3 in DNA: TGTGCCAGAGGGGGCAGCGTGAACACTGAAGCTTTCTTT.

The table lists this clone with a few counts. The V and J genes are TRBV15 and TRBJ2-2; 9 bases line up with TRBD2. The germline gives CDR1 LNHNV, CDR2 YYDKDF (reference sequence). This CDR3 contains 19 residues. V shed 0 bases and J 3 bases; nucleotides not matched to a gene: 11. CDR3 residues: CATSREGGSGRGDTGELFF. For the CDR3, the DNA is TGTGCCACCAGCAGAGAGGGAGGTAGCGGGAGAGGGGACACCGGGGAGCTGTTTTTT.

The V call is TRBV9, the J call TRBJ2-1, with 14 bases aligning to TRBD2. This CDR3 has 17 residues. V was pared by 0 bases and J by 8 bases, with 7 bases of the junction left unmatched. Germline loops: CDR1 SGDLS, CDR2 YYNGEE. CDR3 in amino acids: CASSVAPTSGGADEQFF. The CDR3 nucleotides are TGTGCCAGCAGCGTAGCACCGACTAGCGGGGGGGCCGATGAGCAGTTCTTC.

The rearrangement links TRBV2 to TRBJ2-1; 7 bases fit TRBD1. Trimming took 8 bases from V and 4 from J; bases not matched to a gene: 2. The germline V gene has CDR1 SNHLY and CDR2 FYNNEI. This CDR3 has 12 amino acids. This chain's CDR3 is CASGGQYNEQFF. The CDR3 DNA reads TGTGCCAGCGGGGGACAGTACAATGAGCAGTTCTTC.

The chain carries TRBV30 and TRBJ2-2, with 16 bases fitting TRBD2. Germline CDR1 GTSNPN, CDR2 SVGIG (reference sequence). The V gene end was trimmed by 2 bases and the J gene end by 5 bases; junction bases not matched to a gene: 5. CDR3 length equals 17 residues. DNA of the CDR3: TGTGCCTGGAGTTCCTCGGGACTAGCGGGAGGGACCGGGGAGCTGTTTTTT. The encoded protein is CAWSSSGLAGGTGELFF. The entire variable domain, with the rest obtained from reference TRBV30 and TRBJ2-2, is as follows: SQTIHQWPATLVQPVGSPLSLECTVEGTSNPNLYWYRQAAGRGLQLLFYSVGIGQISSEVPQNLSASRPQDRQFILSSKKLLLSDSGFYLCAWSSSGLAGGTGELFFGEGSRLTVL.

This clone appeared a single time. This sequence joins TRBV15 and TRBJ2-2; D is ambiguous. Trimming pared 9 bases from V and 5 bases from J, leaving 16 bases between. The CDR3 spans 14 residues. CDR1 is LNHNV, CDR2 YYDKDF, per germline (reference sequence). The CDR3 nucleotides read TGTGCCACTTCGATAGCCCCCGGGACCGGGGAGCTGTTTTTT. It yields the protein CATSIAPGTGELFF. Full variable domain (remainder filled in from reference TRBV15 and TRBJ2-2): DAMVIQNPRYQVTQFGKPVTLSCSQTLNHNVMYWYQQKSSQAPKLLFHYYDKDFNNEADTPDNFQSRRPNTSFCFLDIRSPGLGDTAMYLCATSIAPGTGELFFGEGSRLTVL.

The chain combines TRBV5-4 with TRBJ2-2; the D gene is possibly TRBD1 (6 bases). The CDR3 is made up of 17 amino acids. Germline lookup yields CDR1 SGHNT and CDR2 YYREEE (reference sequence). Trimming pared 4 bases from V and 2 bases from J, leaving 18 bases between. CDR3 loop: CASSRAGQFLNTGELFF. CDR3 sequence (DNA): TGTGCCAGCAGCCGGGCCGGACAGTTCCTTAACACCGGGGAGCTGTTTTTT.